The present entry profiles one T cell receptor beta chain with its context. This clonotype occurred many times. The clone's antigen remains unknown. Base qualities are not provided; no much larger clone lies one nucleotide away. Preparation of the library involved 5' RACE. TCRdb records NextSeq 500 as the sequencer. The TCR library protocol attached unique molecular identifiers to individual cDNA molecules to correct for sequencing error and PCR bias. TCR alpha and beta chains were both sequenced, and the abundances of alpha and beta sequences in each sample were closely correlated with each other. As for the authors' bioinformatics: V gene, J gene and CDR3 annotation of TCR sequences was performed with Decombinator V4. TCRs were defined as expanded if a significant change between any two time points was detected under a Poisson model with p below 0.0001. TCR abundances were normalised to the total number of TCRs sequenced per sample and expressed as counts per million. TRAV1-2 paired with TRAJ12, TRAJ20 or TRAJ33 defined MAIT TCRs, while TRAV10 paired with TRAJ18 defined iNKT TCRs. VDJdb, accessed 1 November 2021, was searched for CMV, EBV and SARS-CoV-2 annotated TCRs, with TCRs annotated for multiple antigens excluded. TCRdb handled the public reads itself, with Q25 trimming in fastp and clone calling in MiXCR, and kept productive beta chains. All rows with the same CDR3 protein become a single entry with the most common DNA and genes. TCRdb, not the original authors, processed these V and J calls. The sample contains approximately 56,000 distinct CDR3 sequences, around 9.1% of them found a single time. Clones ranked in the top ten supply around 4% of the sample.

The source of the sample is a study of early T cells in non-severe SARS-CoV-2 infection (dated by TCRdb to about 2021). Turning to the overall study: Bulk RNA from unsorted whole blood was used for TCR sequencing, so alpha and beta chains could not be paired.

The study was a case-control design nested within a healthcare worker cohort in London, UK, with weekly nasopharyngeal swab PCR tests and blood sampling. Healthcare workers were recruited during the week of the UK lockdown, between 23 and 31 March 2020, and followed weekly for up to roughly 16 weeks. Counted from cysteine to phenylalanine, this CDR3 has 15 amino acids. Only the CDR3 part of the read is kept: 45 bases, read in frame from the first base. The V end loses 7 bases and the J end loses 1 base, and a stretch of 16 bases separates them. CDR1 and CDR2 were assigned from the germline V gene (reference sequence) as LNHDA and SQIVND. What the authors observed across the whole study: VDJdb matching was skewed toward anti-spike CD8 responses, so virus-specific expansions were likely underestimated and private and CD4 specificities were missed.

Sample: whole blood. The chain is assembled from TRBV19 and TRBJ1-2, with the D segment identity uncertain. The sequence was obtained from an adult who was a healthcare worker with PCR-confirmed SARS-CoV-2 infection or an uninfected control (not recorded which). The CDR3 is CASTPLGFGNYGYTF. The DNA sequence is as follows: TGTGCCAGTACCCCCCTGGGTTTCGGTAACTATGGCTACACCTTC.